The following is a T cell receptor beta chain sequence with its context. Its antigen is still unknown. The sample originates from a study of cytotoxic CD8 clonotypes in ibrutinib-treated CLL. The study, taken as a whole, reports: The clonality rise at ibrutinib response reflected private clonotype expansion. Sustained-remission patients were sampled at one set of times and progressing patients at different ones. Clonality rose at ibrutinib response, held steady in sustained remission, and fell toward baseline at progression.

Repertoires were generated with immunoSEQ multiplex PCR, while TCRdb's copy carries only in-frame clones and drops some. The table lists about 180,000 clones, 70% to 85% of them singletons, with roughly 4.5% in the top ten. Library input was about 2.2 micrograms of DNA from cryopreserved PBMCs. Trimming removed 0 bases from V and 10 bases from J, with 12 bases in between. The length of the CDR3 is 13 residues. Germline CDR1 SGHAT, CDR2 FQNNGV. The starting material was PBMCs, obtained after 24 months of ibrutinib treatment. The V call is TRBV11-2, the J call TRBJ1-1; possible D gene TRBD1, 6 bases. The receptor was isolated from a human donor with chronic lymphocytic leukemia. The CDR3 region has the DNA TGTGCCAGCAGCTTAGAAGGGGGATTCGGAGCTTTCTTT. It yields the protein CASSLEGGFGAFF.